Reported below is one TCR beta chain. This specimen comes from a study of blood T cell repertoires in COVID-19. In the study's own analysis: Quantification of nucleated cells was approximated via reference gene primer amplification. Measured with immunoSEQ multiplex PCR; TCRdb has only the in-frame clones, and not every one. Clone size and the V and J calls come from that table; the DNA yielded D and trimming. The profile covers roughly 190,000 clones, with 75% to 85% appearing a single time and about 7% taken by the ten largest. This sequence was found in a man aged 55 to 70 with acute or convalescent COVID-19. The sequencing input was peripheral blood.

Written as DNA, the CDR3 is TGCGCCAGCAGCCAAGATAGTAGCGGGGGGCCCCAGCATTTT. This translates into CASSQDSSGGPQHF. The chain combines TRBV4-1 with TRBJ1-5; the D gene is possibly TRBD1 (5 bases). This CDR3 is built from 14 residues. The germline CDR1 and CDR2 sequences are MGHRA and YSYEKL. V lost 0 bases and J 9 bases, leaving 12 bases between the germline ends.